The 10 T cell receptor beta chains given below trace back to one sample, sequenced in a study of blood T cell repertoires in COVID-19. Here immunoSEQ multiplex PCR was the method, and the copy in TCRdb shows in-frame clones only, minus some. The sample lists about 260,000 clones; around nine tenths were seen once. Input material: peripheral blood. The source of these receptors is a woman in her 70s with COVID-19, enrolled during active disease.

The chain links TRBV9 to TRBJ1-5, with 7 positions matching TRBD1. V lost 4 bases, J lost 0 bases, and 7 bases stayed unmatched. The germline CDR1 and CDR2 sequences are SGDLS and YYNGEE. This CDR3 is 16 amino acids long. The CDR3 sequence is CASSPGTANSNQPQHF. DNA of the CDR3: TGTGCCAGCAGCCCCGGGACAGCAAATAGCAATCAGCCCCAGCATTTT.

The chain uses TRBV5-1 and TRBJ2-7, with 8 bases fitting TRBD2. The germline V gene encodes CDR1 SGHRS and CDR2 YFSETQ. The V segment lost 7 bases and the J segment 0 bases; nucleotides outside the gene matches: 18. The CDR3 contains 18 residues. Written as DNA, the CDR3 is TGCGCCAGCGCCCGAGGGGGTCTAGCGGGTACGAACTCCTACGAGCAGTACTTC. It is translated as CASARGGLAGTNSYEQYF.

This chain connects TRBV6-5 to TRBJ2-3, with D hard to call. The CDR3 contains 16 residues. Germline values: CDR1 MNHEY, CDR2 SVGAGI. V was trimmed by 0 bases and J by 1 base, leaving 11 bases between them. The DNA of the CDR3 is TGTGCCAGCAGTTACTCTCTGGGCAGTGGCACAGATACGCAGTATTTT. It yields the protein CASSYSLGSGTDTQYF.

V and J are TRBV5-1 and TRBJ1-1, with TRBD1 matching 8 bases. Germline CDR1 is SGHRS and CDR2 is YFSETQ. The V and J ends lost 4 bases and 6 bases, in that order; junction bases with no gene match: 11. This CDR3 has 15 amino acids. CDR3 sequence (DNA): TGCGCCAGCAGCCCAGGGGGCGCGAGGACCGCTGAAGCTTTCTTT. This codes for CASSPGGARTAEAFF.

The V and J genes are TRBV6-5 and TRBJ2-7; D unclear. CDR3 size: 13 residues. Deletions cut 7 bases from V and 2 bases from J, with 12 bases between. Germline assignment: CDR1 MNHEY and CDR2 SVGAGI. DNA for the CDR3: TGTGCCAGCAAGCGTGGAGAGGCCTACGAGCAGTACTTC. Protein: CASKRGEAYEQYF.

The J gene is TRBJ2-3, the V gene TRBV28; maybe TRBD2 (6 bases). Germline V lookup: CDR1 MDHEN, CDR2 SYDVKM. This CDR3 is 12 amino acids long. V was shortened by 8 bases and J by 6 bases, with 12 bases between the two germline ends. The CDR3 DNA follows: TGTGCCAGCTGGGGGGTAGTGGATACGCAGTATTTT. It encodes CASWGVVDTQYF.

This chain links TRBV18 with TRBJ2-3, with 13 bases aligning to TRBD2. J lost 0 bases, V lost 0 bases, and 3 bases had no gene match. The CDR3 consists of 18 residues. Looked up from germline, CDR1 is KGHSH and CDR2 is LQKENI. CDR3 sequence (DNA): TGTGCCAGCTCACCACCGACTAGCGGGAGGATTAGCACAGATACGCAGTATTTT. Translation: CASSPPTSGRISTDTQYF.

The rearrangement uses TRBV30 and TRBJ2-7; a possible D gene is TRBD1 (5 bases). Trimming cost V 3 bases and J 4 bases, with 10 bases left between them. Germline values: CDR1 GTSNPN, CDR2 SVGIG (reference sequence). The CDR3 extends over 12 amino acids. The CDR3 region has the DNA TGTGCCTGGAGCATCGACAGTTACGAGCAGTACTTC. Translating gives CAWSIDSYEQYF. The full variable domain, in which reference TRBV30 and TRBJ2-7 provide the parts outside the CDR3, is SQTIHQWPATLVQPVGSPLSLECTVEGTSNPNLYWYRQAAGRGLQLLFYSVGIGQISSEVPQNLSASRPQDRQFILSSKKLLLSDSGFYLCAWSIDSYEQYFGPGTRLTVT.

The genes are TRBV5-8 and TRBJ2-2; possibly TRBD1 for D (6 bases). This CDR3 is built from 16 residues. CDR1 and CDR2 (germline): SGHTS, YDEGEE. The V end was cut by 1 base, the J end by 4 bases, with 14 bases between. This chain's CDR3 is CASSLWAGAGTGELFF. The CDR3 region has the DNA TGTGCCAGCAGCTTGTGGGCAGGGGCGGGCACCGGGGAGCTGTTTTTT.

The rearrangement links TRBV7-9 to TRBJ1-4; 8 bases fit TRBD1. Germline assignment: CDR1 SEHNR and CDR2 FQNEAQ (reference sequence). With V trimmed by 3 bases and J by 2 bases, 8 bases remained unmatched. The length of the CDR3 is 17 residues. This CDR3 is CASSFKGQVFTNEKLFF. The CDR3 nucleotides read TGTGCCAGCAGCTTCAAGGGACAGGTTTTCACTAATGAAAAACTGTTTTTT.